The clone carrying this T cell receptor beta chain was counted between two and nine times. Deletions cut 0 bases from V and 10 bases from J, with 2 bases between. Germline lookup yields CDR1 KGHDR and CDR2 SFDVKD. This CDR3 has 11 amino acids. From the RACE reads, TCRdb called clonotypes with MiXCR, one entry per CDR3 protein. Of about 140,000 distinct CDR3 sequences in the sample, 12% were seen once. The sample belongs to a study of human T cells and chemical hapten exposure. Study context: Subjects had 2% DPC placed on about 2 cm by about 2 cm of upper inner arm skin for sensitization. Patients, mostly women, had alopecia areata, alopecia totalis or alopecia universalis.

Stated time point: patch test 2, 6 weeks after DPC sensitization. Sample treatment: therapeutic diphenylcyclopropenone sensitization with weekly scalp DPC. Blood was collected ahead of every patch test applied. Blood, whole and unfractionated, served as the source for total RNA extraction. The material sequenced was whole blood, taken in connection with sensitization to the hapten diphenylcyclopropenone (DPC). This TCR came from a woman between 50 and 59 years old with alopecia areata. Some clones in this sample may be carry-over from other donors' samples. V and J are TRBV24-1 and TRBJ2-2, with no clear D. The chain's CDR3 is CATSDLEELFF. The CDR3 nucleotides are TGTGCCACCAGTGATTTGGAGGAGCTGTTTTTT.